A single sample gave rise to the 23 T cell receptor beta chains below, sequenced in a study of blood T cell repertoires in COVID-19 (dated by TCRdb to 2020 to 2021). The receptor library was made with the immunoSEQ multiplex PCR assay. TCRdb retrieved this table from immuneACCESS and kept in-frame rearrangements only. Not all clones are present; in checked studies, unresolved V genes account for under half, and no reason is known for the remainder. The sample records 300,000 to 400,000 clones, approximately 85% of which are singletons. The ten top clones hold approximately 7.6% of the sample. The specimen was peripheral blood. The receptor set was obtained from a human donor in a cohort sampled during active COVID-19.

The gene calls are TRBV10-3 and TRBJ1-5; D possibly corresponds to TRBD1 (5 bases). The CDR3 has 15 residues. Trimming left V 3 bases short and J 7 bases short, with 16 bases between. CDR1 and CDR2 (germline): ENHRY, SYGVKD. The CDR3 nucleotides are TGTGCCATCAGTGATGAGGCCACGGAGGGGCAGCCCCAGCATTTT. Translating it yields CAISDEATEGQPQHF.

This clone was picked up a small number of times. This chain joins TRBV24-1 and TRBJ1-5, with a tentative D call TRBD1 (5 bases). The V and J ends lost 0 bases and 2 bases respectively, with 7 bases between them. The CDR3 sequence is 15 residues long. Germline CDR1 is KGHDR and CDR2 is SFDVKD. The CDR3 nucleotides read TGTGCCACCAGTGATTTGGGACACCGCAATCAGCCCCAGCATTTT. This gives the protein CATSDLGHRNQPQHF.

This clone has a handful of counts. This rearrangement joins TRBV7-2 to TRBJ2-1, with 8 nucleotides matching TRBD2. With 2 bases clipped from V and 7 bases from J, the junction kept 10 bases outside the gene matches. Germline-derived CDR1 and CDR2 are SGHTA and FQGNSA. The CDR3 sequence is 16 residues long. The DNA of the CDR3 is TGTGCCAGCAGCTTATGGCGGGGGGCCGGTATGAATGAGCAGTTCTTC. The encoded protein is CASSLWRGAGMNEQFF.

This chain's CDR3 is CASSLGTSGGLYEQYF. CDR3 nucleotide sequence: TGTGCCAGCAGCTTAGGCACTAGCGGGGGGCTCTACGAGCAGTACTTC. The genes are TRBV7-6 and TRBJ2-7; TRBD2 matches 12 bases. V was clipped by 1 base and J by 3 bases; unmatched bases: 4. The germline gives CDR1 SGHVS, CDR2 FNYEAQ. This CDR3 contains 16 residues.

The V call is TRBV2, the J call TRBJ1-2; TRBD1 agrees at 7 bases. The length of the CDR3 is 13 residues. From germline, CDR1 is SNHLY and CDR2 FYNNEI. V trimming: 6 bases; J trimming: 4 bases; junction bases outside the gene matches: 5. CDR3 loop: CASRSGTVYGYTF. The CDR3 nucleotides read TGTGCCAGCAGGTCCGGGACAGTCTATGGCTACACCTTC.

The rearrangement links TRBV19 to TRBJ2-1, with D possibly being TRBD1 (6 bases). The CDR3 loop spans 13 amino acids. In germline, CDR1 is LNHDA, CDR2 SQIVND (reference sequence). V was shortened by 7 bases and J by 5 bases, with 12 bases between the two germline ends. The CDR3 sequence is CASTARTDNEQFF. CDR3 sequence (DNA): TGTGCCAGTACCGCACGGACAGACAATGAGCAGTTCTTC.

The chain has TRBV11-2 and TRBJ2-6, with 7 bases aligning to TRBD1. With V trimmed by 5 bases and J by 3 bases, 7 bases remained unmatched. The CDR3 runs 16 residues. Germline CDR1 is SGHAT and CDR2 is FQNNGV. The CDR3 DNA reads TGTGCCAGCAGCCACGGACAGGCCCTTGGGGCCAACGTCCTGACTTTC. It codes for CASSHGQALGANVLTF.

V is TRBV5-4 and J is TRBJ1-1; a possible D gene is TRBD1 (6 bases). V shed 4 bases and J shed 6 bases, with 16 bases lying between them. Germline CDR1 SGHNT, CDR2 YYREEE (reference sequence). There are 14 residues in the CDR3. Here the CDR3 DNA reads TGTGCCAGCAGCCACCAAACAGGGTCCCCTGAAGCTTTCTTT. It encodes CASSHQTGSPEAFF.

This clone has only a few counts. The chain employs TRBV7-2 and TRBJ2-1; 10 bases fit TRBD1. The CDR3 is made up of 15 amino acids. Per germline, CDR1 SGHTA and CDR2 FQGNSA. The V and J ends lost 6 bases and 4 bases, in that order; junction bases with no gene match: 6. The CDR3 coding sequence is TGTGCCAGCAGGGTCGGACAGGGGGTATACAATGAGCAGTTCTTC. Encoded protein: CASRVGQGVYNEQFF.

This clone was seen a single time. This chain uses TRBV6-1 with TRBJ2-7; D is possibly TRBD2 (6 bases). The germline gives CDR1 MNHNS, CDR2 SASEGT. Deletions cut 3 bases from V and 5 bases from J, with 14 bases between. This CDR3 is built from 14 residues. The CDR3 here is CASSENRGGNEQYF. The CDR3 region has the DNA TGTGCCAGCAGTGAGAATAGGGGAGGCAACGAGCAGTACTTC.

This clone was recorded once. This rearrangement joins TRBV19 to TRBJ1-1; unclear D gene. The CDR3 is 12 amino acids. Germline-derived CDR1 and CDR2 are LNHDA and SQIVND (reference sequence). V was trimmed by 2 bases and J by 7 bases, leaving 8 bases between them. CDR3 in DNA: TGTGCCAGTAGTATACCGGGAGGTGAAGCTTTCTTT. It codes for CASSIPGGEAFF.

This chain joins TRBV5-1 and TRBJ1-3; perhaps TRBD1 as D (5 bases). CDR3 length equals 13 residues. The ends were cut back, 3 bases at V and 6 bases at J, with 10 bases in the middle. The germline V gene has CDR1 SGHRS and CDR2 YFSETQ. Written as DNA, the CDR3 is TGCGCCAGCAGCTCTACAGGAGAAAACACCATATATTTT. Translating gives CASSSTGENTIYF.

The V gene is TRBV29-1, the J gene TRBJ1-4; a possible D gene is TRBD1 (6 bases). There are 14 residues in the CDR3. Trimming left V 4 bases short and J 0 bases short, with 9 bases between. Per germline, CDR1 SQVTM and CDR2 ANQGSEA. In DNA form, the CDR3 reads TGCAGCGTTGTAGGACAGTCAACTAATGAAAAACTGTTTTTT. This codes for CSVVGQSTNEKLFF.

The CDR3 reads CASGLALLGGGGQPQHF. DNA of the CDR3: TGTGCTAGTGGTTTGGCCCTCTTAGGGGGGGGCGGACAGCCCCAGCATTTT. The chain employs TRBV12-5 and TRBJ1-5, with D possibly matching TRBD1 (6 bases). CDR1 LGHNT and CDR2 FRNRAP come from the germline V gene. The CDR3 contains 17 residues. The V end was cut by 1 base, the J end by 7 bases, with 20 bases between.

This sequence joins TRBV5-1 and TRBJ2-3; D is uncertain. V lost 3 bases, J lost 1 base, and 9 bases lay in between. In germline, CDR1 is SGHRS, CDR2 YFSETQ. CDR3 size: 14 residues. CDR3 DNA: TGCGCCAGCAGCTCGTTTTTTCGCACAGATACGCAGTATTTT. This sequence encodes CASSSFFRTDTQYF.

The chain couples TRBV18 to TRBJ1-3, with D possibly TRBD1 on 6 matching bases. Looked up from germline, CDR1 is KGHSH and CDR2 is LQKENI. This CDR3 is built from 15 residues. Trimming shortened V by 3 bases and J by 0 bases, and 9 bases separated the two germline ends. The CDR3 DNA reads TGTGCCAGCTCACCGGACAGTTTCTCTGGAAACACCATATATTTT. It yields the protein CASSPDSFSGNTIYF.

The chain employs TRBV12-5 and TRBJ1-1; D may be TRBD1 (5 bases). The CDR3 is made up of 18 amino acids. CDR1 and CDR2 (germline): LGHNT, FRNRAP. The V gene lost 0 bases and the J gene lost 1 base, with 18 bases spanning the gap. CDR3 sequence (DNA): TGTGCTAGTGGTTTGGTACCGACAGAACTATACACGAACACTGAAGCTTTCTTT. Protein product: CASGLVPTELYTNTEAFF.

The genes are TRBV25-1 and TRBJ2-1; 10 bases are shared with TRBD1. Germline lookup yields CDR1 MGHDK and CDR2 SYGVNS. CDR3 length: 16 amino acids. The J segment lost 5 bases and the V segment lost 5 bases, leaving 9 bases of the junction unmatched. CDR3 nucleotides: TGTGCCAGCAGTCGTAACCGGGACAGGGGTAACAATGAGCAGTTCTTC. This sequence encodes CASSRNRDRGNNEQFF.

The rearrangement uses TRBV5-1 and TRBJ2-3; D possibly corresponds to TRBD2 (5 bases). Deletions cut 4 bases from V and 2 bases from J, with 14 bases between. The CDR3 runs to 15 residues. Germline loops: CDR1 SGHRS, CDR2 YFSETQ. CDR3 DNA: TGCGCCAGCAGCCCTGGAGGTGGGGACACAGATACGCAGTATTTT. As protein: CASSPGGGDTDTQYF.

This clone has a single count. This chain uses TRBV18 with TRBJ1-5; 8 bases map to TRBD1. CDR1 is KGHSH, CDR2 LQKENI, per germline. The length of the CDR3 is 16 residues. V shed 3 bases, J shed 5 bases, and the junction held 9 bases outside the gene matches. CDR3 DNA sequence: TGTGCCAGCTCACCCAATGACAGGGGCGGGGATCAGCCCCAGCATTTT. Amino acid sequence: CASSPNDRGGDQPQHF.

This rearrangement joins TRBV6-1 to TRBJ2-7; TRBD2 is a possible D gene (6 bases). The CDR3 totals 16 residues. V lost 1 base, J lost 4 bases, and 17 bases lay in between. From germline, CDR1 is MNHNS and CDR2 SASEGT. CDR3 region: CASSEVGGVPHYEQYF. The CDR3, as DNA: TGTGCCAGCAGTGAAGTAGGAGGGGTCCCCCATTACGAGCAGTACTTC.

The chain joins TRBV5-4 to TRBJ2-7; no firm D call. Trimming stripped 5 bases from V and 0 bases from J, with 12 bases between. The CDR3 spans 14 residues. From germline, CDR1 is SGHNT and CDR2 YYREEE (reference sequence). The CDR3 nucleotides read TGTGCCAGCAGTGTCTCGACAACCTCCTACGAGCAGTACTTC. This codes for CASSVSTTSYEQYF. The variable domain in full, completed from reference TRBV5-4 and TRBJ2-7, reads ETGVTQSPTHLIKTRGQQVTLRCSSQSGHNTVSWYQQALGQGPQFIFQYYREEENGRGNFPPRFSGLQFPNYSSELNVNALELDDSALYLCASSVSTTSYEQYFGPGTRLTVT.

Concerning this clone: This specimen includes other DNA sequences encoding the same CDR3. This chain uses TRBV29-1 with TRBJ2-2, with D perhaps TRBD1 (6 bases). Germline CDR1 is SQVTM and CDR2 is ANQGSEA. This CDR3 is 13 amino acids long. V gave up 3 bases and J gave up 1 base, with 6 bases separating them. The CDR3 nucleotides are TGCAGCGTTGACAGGGGGAACACCGGGGAGCTGTTTTTT. Translated: CSVDRGNTGELFF.